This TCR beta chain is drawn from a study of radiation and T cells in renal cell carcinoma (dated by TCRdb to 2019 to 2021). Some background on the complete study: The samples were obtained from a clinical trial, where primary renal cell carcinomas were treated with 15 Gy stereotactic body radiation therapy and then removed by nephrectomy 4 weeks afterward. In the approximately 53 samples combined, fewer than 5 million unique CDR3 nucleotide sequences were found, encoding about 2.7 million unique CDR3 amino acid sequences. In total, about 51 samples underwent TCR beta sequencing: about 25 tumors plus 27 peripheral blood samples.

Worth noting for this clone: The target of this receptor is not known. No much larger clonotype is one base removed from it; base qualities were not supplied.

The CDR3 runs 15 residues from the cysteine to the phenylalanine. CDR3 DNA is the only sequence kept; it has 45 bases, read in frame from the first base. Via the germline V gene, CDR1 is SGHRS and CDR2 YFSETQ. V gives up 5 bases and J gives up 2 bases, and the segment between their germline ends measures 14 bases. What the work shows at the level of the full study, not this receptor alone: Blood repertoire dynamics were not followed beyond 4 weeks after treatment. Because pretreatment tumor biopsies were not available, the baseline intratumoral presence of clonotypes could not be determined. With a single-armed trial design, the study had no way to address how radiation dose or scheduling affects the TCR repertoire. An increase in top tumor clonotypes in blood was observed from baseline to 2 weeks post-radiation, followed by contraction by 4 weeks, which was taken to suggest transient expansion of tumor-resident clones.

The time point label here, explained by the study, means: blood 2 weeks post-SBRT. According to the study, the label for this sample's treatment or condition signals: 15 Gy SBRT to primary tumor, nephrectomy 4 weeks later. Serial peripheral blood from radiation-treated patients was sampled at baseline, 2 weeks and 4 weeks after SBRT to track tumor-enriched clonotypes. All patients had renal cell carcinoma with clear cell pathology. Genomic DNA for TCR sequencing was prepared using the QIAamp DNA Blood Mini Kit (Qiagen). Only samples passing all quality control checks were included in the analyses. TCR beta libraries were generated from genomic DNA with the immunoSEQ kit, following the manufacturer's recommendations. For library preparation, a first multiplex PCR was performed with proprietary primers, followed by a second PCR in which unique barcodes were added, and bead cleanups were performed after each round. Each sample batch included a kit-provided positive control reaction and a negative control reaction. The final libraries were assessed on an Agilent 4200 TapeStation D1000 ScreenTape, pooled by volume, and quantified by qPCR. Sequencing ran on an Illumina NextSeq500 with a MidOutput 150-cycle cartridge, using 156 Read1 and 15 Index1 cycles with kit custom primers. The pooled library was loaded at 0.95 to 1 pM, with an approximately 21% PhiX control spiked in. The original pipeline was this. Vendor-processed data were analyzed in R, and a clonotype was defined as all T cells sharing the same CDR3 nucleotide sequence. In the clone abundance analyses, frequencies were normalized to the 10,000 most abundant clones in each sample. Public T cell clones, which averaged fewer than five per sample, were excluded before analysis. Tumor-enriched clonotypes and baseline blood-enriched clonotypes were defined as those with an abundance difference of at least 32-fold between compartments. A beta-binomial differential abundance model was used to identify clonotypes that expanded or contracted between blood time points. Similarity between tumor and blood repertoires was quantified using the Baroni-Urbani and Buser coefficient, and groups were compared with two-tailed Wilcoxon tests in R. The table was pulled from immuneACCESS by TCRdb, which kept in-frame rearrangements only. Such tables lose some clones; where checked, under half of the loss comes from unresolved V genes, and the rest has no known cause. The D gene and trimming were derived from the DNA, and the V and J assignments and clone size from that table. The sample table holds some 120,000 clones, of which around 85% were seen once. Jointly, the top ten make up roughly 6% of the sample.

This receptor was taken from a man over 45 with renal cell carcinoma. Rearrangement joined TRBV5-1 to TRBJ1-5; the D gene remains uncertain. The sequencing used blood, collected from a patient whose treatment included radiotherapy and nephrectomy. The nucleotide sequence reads TGCGCCAGCAGTTCCGACGGTGAGGGCAATCAGCCCCAGCATTTT. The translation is CASSSDGEGNQPQHF.